Listed below are T cell receptor beta chains from one sample, sequenced in a study of radiotherapy plus CTLA-4 blockade in lung cancer. The protocol was immunoSEQ multiplex PCR, while the TCRdb copy is restricted to in-frame clones and leaves out a portion. Of around 82,000 clones listed, 78% were seen once; the top ten hold roughly 22%. The sample in question was peripheral blood, obtained from a patient treated with radiotherapy plus ipilimumab. These receptors all come from a human donor with non-small cell lung cancer whose response to radiotherapy plus ipilimumab could not be evaluated. Some clones in this sample may be carry-over from other donors' samples. Both conserved end residues are part of each CDR3. Each record gives: V gene, clone size, D gene, J gene, CDR3 DNA, CDR3 protein. The D gene is left open where the match is weak. Size is omitted from some rows. Given values are once, few, many or a class for expanded clones.

v_gene: TRBV18; abundance: .; d_gene: TRBD2; j_gene: TRBJ2-3; CDR3nt: TGTGCCAGCTCACGCCGGACTAGCGGCTACACAGATACGCAGTATTTT; CDR3aa: CASSRRTSGYTDTQYF
v_gene: TRBV6-1; abundance: .; d_gene: TRBD1; j_gene: TRBJ2-5; CDR3nt: TGTGCCAGCAGTGAAGCGCAGTTTCCGGGACAGGGGACCGAGACCCAGTACTTC; CDR3aa: CASSEAQFPGQGTETQYF
v_gene: TRBV11-1; abundance: few; d_gene: TRBD1; j_gene: TRBJ1-1; CDR3nt: TGTGCCAGCAGCAACCGACAGGGGGCGCGAAGCACTGAAGCTTTCTTT; CDR3aa: CASSNRQGARSTEAFF
v_gene: TRBV11-1; abundance: .; d_gene: TRBD1; j_gene: TRBJ1-2; CDR3nt: TGTGCCAGCAGCCTCACGGAAGCCGGGACAGGGGGCTCTAACTATGGCTACACCTTC; CDR3aa: CASSLTEAGTGGSNYGYTF
v_gene: TRBV27; abundance: .; d_gene: .; j_gene: TRBJ2-4; CDR3nt: TGTGCCAGCAATTTTTGGGGACAATTAGGAGACATTCAGTACTTC; CDR3aa: CASNFWGQLGDIQYF
v_gene: TRBV28; abundance: .; d_gene: TRBD1; j_gene: TRBJ1-1; CDR3nt: TGTGCCAGCAGTTCCTTGGACAGGGTCACTGAAGCTTTCTTT; CDR3aa: CASSSLDRVTEAFF
v_gene: TRBV5-1; abundance: .; d_gene: TRBD1; j_gene: TRBJ1-4; CDR3nt: TGCGCCAGCAGCTCGGAGGGGGCCTTGTGGGAAAAACTGTTTTTT; CDR3aa: CASSSEGALWEKLFF
v_gene: TRBV5-4; abundance: .; d_gene: .; j_gene: TRBJ2-7; CDR3nt: TGTGCCAGCGCAGTGGAGATTGGAGCCGAGCAGTACTTC; CDR3aa: CASAVEIGAEQYF
v_gene: TRBV5-1; abundance: .; d_gene: .; j_gene: TRBJ2-3; CDR3nt: TGCGCCAGCAGCTTGGAGGGACACACAGATACGCAGTATTTT; CDR3aa: CASSLEGHTDTQYF
v_gene: TRBV29-1; abundance: few; d_gene: .; j_gene: TRBJ1-1; CDR3nt: TGCAGCGTTTCCCCGCAGGGCGTTGAAGCTTTCTTT; CDR3aa: CSVSPQGVEAFF
v_gene: TRBV6-1; abundance: .; d_gene: .; j_gene: TRBJ2-1; CDR3nt: TGTGCCAGCAGTGAAGCAAGCTCACCCTACAATGAGCAGTTCTTC; CDR3aa: CASSEASSPYNEQFF
v_gene: TRBV6-4; abundance: .; d_gene: TRBD2; j_gene: TRBJ2-2; CDR3nt: TGTGCCAGCAGGCGGGAGGCGAACACCGGGGAGCTGTTTTTT; CDR3aa: CASRREANTGELFF
v_gene: TRBV6-1; abundance: .; d_gene: .; j_gene: TRBJ1-1; CDR3nt: TGTGCCAGCTACAGGGACCGCATGAACACTGAAGCTTTCTTT; CDR3aa: CASYRDRMNTEAFF
v_gene: TRBV5-4; abundance: .; d_gene: .; j_gene: TRBJ1-5; CDR3nt: TGTGCCAGCAGCCTGGGGGGAGGCTCGCCCCAGCATTTT; CDR3aa: CASSLGGGSPQHF
v_gene: TRBV4-1; abundance: .; d_gene: TRBD1; j_gene: TRBJ2-2; CDR3nt: TGCGCCAGCAGCCAACCTTGGACAGGGAACACCGGGGAGCTGTTTTTT; CDR3aa: CASSQPWTGNTGELFF
v_gene: TRBV6-6; abundance: .; d_gene: TRBD1; j_gene: TRBJ1-2; CDR3nt: TGTGCCAGCAGCTCCTGGAGGGACAGGGGCGGCTATGGCTACACCTTC; CDR3aa: CASSSWRDRGGYGYTF
v_gene: TRBV14; abundance: .; d_gene: TRBD1; j_gene: TRBJ1-2; CDR3nt: TGTGCCAGCAGCCAAGCAGGGGGTAGGGGCTACACCTTC; CDR3aa: CASSQAGGRGYTF
v_gene: TRBV5-8; abundance: few; d_gene: .; j_gene: TRBJ1-1; CDR3nt: TGTGCCAGCAGCCAGGGATTTATGAACACTGAAGCTTTCTTT; CDR3aa: CASSQGFMNTEAFF
v_gene: TRBV10-1; abundance: few; d_gene: .; j_gene: TRBJ1-5; CDR3nt: TGCGCCGTAACAAAGCAGCCCCAGCATTTT; CDR3aa: CAVTKQPQHF
v_gene: TRBV6-5; abundance: .; d_gene: .; j_gene: TRBJ1-1; CDR3nt: TGTGCCAGCAGTCTTTCTCAGCGGGGCACTGAAGCTTTCTTT; CDR3aa: CASSLSQRGTEAFF